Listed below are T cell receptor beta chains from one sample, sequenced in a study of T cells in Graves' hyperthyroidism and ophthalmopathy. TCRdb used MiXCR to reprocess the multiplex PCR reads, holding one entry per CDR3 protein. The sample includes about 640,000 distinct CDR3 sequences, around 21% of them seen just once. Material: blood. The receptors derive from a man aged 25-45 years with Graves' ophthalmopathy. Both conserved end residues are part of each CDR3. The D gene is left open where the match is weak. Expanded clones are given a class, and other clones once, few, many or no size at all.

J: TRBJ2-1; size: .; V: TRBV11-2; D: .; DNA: TGTGCCAGCAGCTTAGGCGATGGTGAGCAGTTCTTC; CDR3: CASSLGDGEQFF
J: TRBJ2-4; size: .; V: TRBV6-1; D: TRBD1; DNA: TGTGCCAGCAGTGCAGGGACAGGGCCGGACATTCAGTACTTC; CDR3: CASSAGTGPDIQYF
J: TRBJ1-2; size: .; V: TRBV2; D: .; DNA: TGTGCCAGCACCAGCCCCTATGGCTACACCTTC; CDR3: CASTSPYGYTF
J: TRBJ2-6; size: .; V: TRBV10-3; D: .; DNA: TGTGCCATCAGGCGGGACCGAGTTCTATCTGGGGCCAACGTCCTGACTTTC; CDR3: CAIRRDRVLSGANVLTF
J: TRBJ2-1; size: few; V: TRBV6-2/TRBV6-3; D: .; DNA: TGTGCCAGCAGTTACGGACAGCCCTACAATGAGCAGTTCTTC; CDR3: CASSYGQPYNEQFF
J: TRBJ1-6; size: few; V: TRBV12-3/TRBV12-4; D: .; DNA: TGTGCCAGCAGTCCGGGACCCGGGGGGTCACCCCTCCACTTT; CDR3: CASSPGPGGSPLHF
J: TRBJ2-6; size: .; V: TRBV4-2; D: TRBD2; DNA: TGTGCCAGCAGCCCCGACTCTCTTAGACTAGCAGCTGGGGCCAACGTCCTGACTTTC; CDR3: CASSPDSLRLAAGANVLTF
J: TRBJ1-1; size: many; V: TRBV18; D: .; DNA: TGTGCCAGCTCACCACCGAACACTGAAGCTTTCTTT; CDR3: CASSPPNTEAFF
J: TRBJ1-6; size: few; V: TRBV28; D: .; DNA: TGTGCCAGCAGTTTACCGGCGATCAGTTCACCCCTCCACTTT; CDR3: CASSLPAISSPLHF
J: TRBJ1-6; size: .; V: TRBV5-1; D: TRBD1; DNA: TGCGCCAGCAGCCTGGACAGGGGATATAATTCACCCCTCCACTTT; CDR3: CASSLDRGYNSPLHF
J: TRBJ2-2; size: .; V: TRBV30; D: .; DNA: TGTGCCTGGAGTCCCACTGGGTACACCGGGGAGCTGTTTTTT; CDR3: CAWSPTGYTGELFF
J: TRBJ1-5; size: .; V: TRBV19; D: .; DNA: TGTGCCAGTAGTATCGATCGCGTCTTTAGCAATCAGCCCCAGCATTTT; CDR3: CASSIDRVFSNQPQHF
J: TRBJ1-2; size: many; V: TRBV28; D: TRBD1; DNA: TGTGCCAGCAGTCCCGGAGGGACAGCCCCTAACTATGGCTACACCTTC; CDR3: CASSPGGTAPNYGYTF
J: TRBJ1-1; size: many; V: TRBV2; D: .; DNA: TGTGCCAGCAGTGACGTAGGGGGGACTGAAGCTTTCTTT; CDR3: CASSDVGGTEAFF
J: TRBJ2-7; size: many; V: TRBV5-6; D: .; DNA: TGTGCCAGCAACCCCAACATGGGCAGGGGTCGCTACGAGCAGTACTTC; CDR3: CASNPNMGRGRYEQYF
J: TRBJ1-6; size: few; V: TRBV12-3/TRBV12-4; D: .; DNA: TGTGCCAGCACCTACTCGGTCGGACAGAAAAATTCACCCCTCCACTTT; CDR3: CASTYSVGQKNSPLHF
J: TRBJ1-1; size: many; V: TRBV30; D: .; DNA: TGTGCCTGGAGTGTAGCCTACACAGAGGCAGAAGCTTTCTTT; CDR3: CAWSVAYTEAEAFF
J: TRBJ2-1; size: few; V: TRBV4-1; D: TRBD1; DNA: TGCGCCAGCAGCCAAAAGGACAGGGGCTACAATGAGCAGTTCTTC; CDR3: CASSQKDRGYNEQFF
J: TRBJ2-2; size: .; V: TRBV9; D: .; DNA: TGTGCCAGCAGCGTAGGGGGCGGAATGAACACCGGGGAGCTGTTTTTT; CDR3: CASSVGGGMNTGELFF
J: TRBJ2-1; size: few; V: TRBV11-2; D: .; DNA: TGTGCCAGCAGCTTCCTGCCGGATGAGCAGTTCTTC; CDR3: CASSFLPDEQFF
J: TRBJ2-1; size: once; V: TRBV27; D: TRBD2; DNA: TGTGCCAGCAGCCAGACTAGCGGGAAAGAGGAGCGGTTCTTC; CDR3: CASSQTSGKEERFF
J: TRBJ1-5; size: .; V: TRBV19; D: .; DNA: TGTGCCAGTAGTAGCGAGAGGGGCAAGGGCAATCAGCCCCAGCATTTT; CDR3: CASSSERGKGNQPQHF
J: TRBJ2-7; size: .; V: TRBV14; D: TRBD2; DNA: TGTGCCAGCAGCCAGGCAAGACTAGCGGGAGGGAACTACGAGCAGTACTTC; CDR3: CASSQARLAGGNYEQYF
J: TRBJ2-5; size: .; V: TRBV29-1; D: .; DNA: TGCAGCGTTGAAGTGCGGGAGACCCAGTACTTC; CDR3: CSVEVRETQYF
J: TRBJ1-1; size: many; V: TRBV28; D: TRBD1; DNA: TGTGCCAGCAGCGAAGTCGGGACAGACCCGAAAGGAGCTTTCTTT; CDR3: CASSEVGTDPKGAFF
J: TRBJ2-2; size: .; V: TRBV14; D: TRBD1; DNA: TGTGCCAGCAGCAACAGGGGACCCTTCACCGGGGAGCTGTTTTTT; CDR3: CASSNRGPFTGELFF
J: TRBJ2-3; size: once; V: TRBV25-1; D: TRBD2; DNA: TGTGCCAGCAGTGACCCCCTTCTTAGCGGGAGTTCAGATACGCAGTATTTT; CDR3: CASSDPLLSGSSDTQYF
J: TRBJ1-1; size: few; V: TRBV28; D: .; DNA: TGTGCCAGCAGTTTACGGCAGGGTGGAAAAAAAGCTTTCTTT; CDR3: CASSLRQGGKKAFF
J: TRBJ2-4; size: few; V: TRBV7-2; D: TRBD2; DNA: TGTGCCAGCAGCTTAGCGACTAGCGGAAACATTCAGTACTTC; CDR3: CASSLATSGNIQYF
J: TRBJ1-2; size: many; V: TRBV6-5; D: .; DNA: TGTGCCAGCAGTTACTCTAGGCAGGGCGGGGGCTACACCTTC; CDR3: CASSYSRQGGGYTF
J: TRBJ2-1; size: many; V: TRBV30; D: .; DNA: TGTGCCTGGAACCTGGAGAATGAGCAGTTCTTC; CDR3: CAWNLENEQFF
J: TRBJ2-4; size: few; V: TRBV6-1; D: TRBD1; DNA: TGTGCCAGCAGTGAAGTGGCAGGACAGGGGAACATTCAGTACTTC; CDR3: CASSEVAGQGNIQYF
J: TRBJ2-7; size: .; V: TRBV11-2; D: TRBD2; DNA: TGTGCCAGCAGCTGGACACTAGCGGGACATATCTACGAGCAGTACTTC; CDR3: CASSWTLAGHIYEQYF
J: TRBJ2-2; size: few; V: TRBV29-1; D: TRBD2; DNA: TGCAGCGTTGTCTTACGGGAGGACGGGGAGCTGTTTTTT; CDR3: CSVVLREDGELFF
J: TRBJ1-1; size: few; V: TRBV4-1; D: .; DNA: TGCGCCAGCAGCCTCGGACAGAACATGAACACTGAAGCTTTCTTT; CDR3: CASSLGQNMNTEAFF
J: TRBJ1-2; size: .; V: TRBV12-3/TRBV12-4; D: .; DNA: TGTGCCAGCAGTTTCAGGAGTCGAACCTTC; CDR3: CASSFRSRTF
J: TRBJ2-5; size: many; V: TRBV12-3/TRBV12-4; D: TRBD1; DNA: TGTGCCAGCAGTTTCCCAGGGGGCGAAGAGACCCAGTACTTC; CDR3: CASSFPGGEETQYF
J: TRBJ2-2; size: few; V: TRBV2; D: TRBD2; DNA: TGTGCCAGTCATAGACTAGCCACCGGGGAGCTGTTTTTT; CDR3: CASHRLATGELFF
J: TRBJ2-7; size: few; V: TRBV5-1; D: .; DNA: TGCGCCAGCAGCTTGGCCATCGGGGGATACTACGAGCAGTACTTC; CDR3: CASSLAIGGYYEQYF
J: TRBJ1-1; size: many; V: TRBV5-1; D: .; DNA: TGCGCCAGCAGCTCCTCACAGGTTCATGCCGATGAAGCTTTCTTT; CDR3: CASSSSQVHADEAFF
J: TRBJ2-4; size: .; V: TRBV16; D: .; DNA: TGTGCCAGCAGCCAATTTTGGCTTGACATTCAGTACTTC; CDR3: CASSQFWLDIQYF
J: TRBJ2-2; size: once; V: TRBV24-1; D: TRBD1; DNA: TGTGCCACCAGTGACCGACCGGGACAGGGTTCGAACACCGGGGAGCTGTTTTTT; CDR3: CATSDRPGQGSNTGELFF
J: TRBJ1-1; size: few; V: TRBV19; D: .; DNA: TGTGCCAGTAGTATGAGTCCGAACACTGAAGCTTTCTTT; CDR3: CASSMSPNTEAFF
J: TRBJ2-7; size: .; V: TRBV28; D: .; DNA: TGTACCAGCACCTCTTTTCTGGACACAGGCATCGACGAGCAGTACTTC; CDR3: CTSTSFLDTGIDEQYF
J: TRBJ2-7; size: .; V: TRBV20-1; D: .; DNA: TGCAGTGCTTCCGGTCGGTTGGCCTACGAGCAGTACTTC; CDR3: CSASGRLAYEQYF
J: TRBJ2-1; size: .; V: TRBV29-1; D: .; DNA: TGCAGCGGAGGAAGTGAGCAGTTCTTC; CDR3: CSGGSEQFF